This passage covers 26 T cell receptor beta chains from one sample sequenced in a study of blood T cell repertoires in COVID-19. Repertoires were generated with immunoSEQ multiplex PCR, while TCRdb's copy carries only in-frame clones and drops some. Here the sample spans 200,000 or so clones, around 85% being singletons. Input material: peripheral blood. These receptors came from a person between 70 and 80 years old with COVID-19, enrolled during active disease.

The chain carries TRBV23-1 and TRBJ2-2, with TRBD1 matching over 9 bases. TRBV23-1 is an open reading frame whose function is uncertain. The length of the CDR3 is 17 residues. The junction had 14 bases not matched to a gene; V was cut back by 7 bases and J by 5 bases. The CDR3 spells CASIGQGMGRTTGELFF. CDR3 DNA sequence: TGCGCCAGCATCGGACAGGGGATGGGTAGAACGACCGGGGAGCTGTTTTTT.

The rearrangement joins TRBV5-1 to TRBJ1-4; D may be TRBD1 (6 bases). Germline loops: CDR1 SGHRS, CDR2 YFSETQ. This CDR3 comprises 14 residues. V shed 2 bases and J shed 9 bases, with 14 bases lying between them. CDR3 nucleotides: TGCGCCAGCAGCTTTCAAGCAGGGGATAAAAAACTGTTTTTT. As protein: CASSFQAGDKKLFF.

The J gene is TRBJ1-3, the V gene TRBV7-2; no clear D gene. V was pared by 5 bases and J by 0 bases, with 8 bases between. The germline V gene encodes CDR1 SGHTA and CDR2 FQGNSA. The CDR3 has 14 residues. The CDR3: CASSVGNSGNTIYF. In DNA form, the CDR3 reads TGTGCCAGCAGCGTCGGGAACTCTGGAAACACCATATATTTT.

The rearrangement links TRBV5-1 to TRBJ2-3; TRBD1 might be the D (6 bases). Between the trimmed V and J ends, which lost 4 bases and 2 bases, there was a span of 14 bases. The CDR3 length is 15 residues. Germline CDR1 is SGHRS and CDR2 is YFSETQ. CDR3 DNA: TGCGCCAGCAGCCCTACGGACAGATACACAGATACGCAGTATTTT. It is translated as CASSPTDRYTDTQYF. The complete variable domain, with remaining parts taken from reference TRBV5-1 and TRBJ2-3, reads KAGVTQTPRYLIKTRGQQVTLSCSPISGHRSVSWYQQTPGQGLQFLFEYFSETQRNKGNFPGRFSGRQFSNSRSEMNVSTLELGDSALYLCASSPTDRYTDTQYFGPGTRLTVL.

Worth noting for this clone: Other DNA sequences from this sample encode an identical CDR3 as well. V is TRBV5-6 and J is TRBJ2-7, with D possibly TRBD1 on 5 matching bases. V was cut by 1 base and J by 4 bases, with 6 bases left in between. The CDR3 is 12 residues long. Germline CDR1 SGHDT, CDR2 YYEEEE. This chain's CDR3 is CASSLQGYEQYF. As DNA, the CDR3 is TGTGCCAGCAGCTTGCAGGGATACGAGCAGTACTTC. The full variable domain, its missing parts supplied by reference TRBV5-6 and TRBJ2-7, is DAGVTQSPTHLIKTRGQQVTLRCSPKSGHDTVSWYQQALGQGPQFIFQYYEEEERQRGNFPDRFSGHQFPNYSSELNVNALLLGDSALYLCASSLQGYEQYFGPGTRLTVT.

This chain links TRBV5-6 with TRBJ1-5; D remains ambiguous. Germline V gives CDR1 SGHDT, CDR2 YYEEEE. The CDR3 length is 14 residues. Deletions cut 0 bases from V and 6 bases from J, with 10 bases between. The CDR3 DNA reads as TGTGCCAGCAGCTTGGCGGGTTCGGCTCAGCCCCAGCATTTT. This translates into CASSLAGSAQPQHF.

This chain connects TRBV5-4 to TRBJ1-1; TRBD1 might be the D (6 bases). CDR1 is SGHNT, CDR2 YYREEE, per germline (reference sequence). V shed 7 bases and J shed 1 base, with 14 bases lying between them. The CDR3 sequence is 14 residues long. The CDR3 DNA is TGTGCCAGCCGTAGCAGGACAGAGAACACTGAAGCTTTCTTT. Protein sequence: CASRSRTENTEAFF. Full variable domain (missing parts from reference TRBV5-4 and TRBJ1-1): ETGVTQSPTHLIKTRGQQVTLRCSSQSGHNTVSWYQQALGQGPQFIFQYYREEENGRGNFPPRFSGLQFPNYSSELNVNALELDDSALYLCASRSRTENTEAFFGQGTRLTVV.

V gene TRBV30 combines with J gene TRBJ2-1, with a weak D call TRBD2 (5 bases). The CDR3 length is 11 residues. Germline CDR1 reads GTSNPN; CDR2 reads SVGIG (reference sequence). The germline V and J ends were trimmed by 3 bases and 7 bases, with 7 bases remaining between them. The CDR3 DNA reads TGTGCCTGGAGCGGGATGAATGAGCAGTTCTTC. Its protein is CAWSGMNEQFF.

The rearrangement links TRBV6-2 or TRBV6-3 to TRBJ2-7; possible D gene TRBD1, 5 bases. This CDR3 contains 13 residues. Germline V lookup: CDR1 MNHEY, CDR2 SVGEGT. The V gene lost 5 bases and the J gene lost 9 bases, with 17 bases spanning the gap. The chain's CDR3 is CASSLPGLRGQYF. The DNA of the CDR3 is TGTGCCAGCAGTCTCCCGGGCCTAAGGGGGCAGTACTTC.

The chain employs TRBV27 and TRBJ2-6; 10 bases align to TRBD1. Germline V lookup: CDR1 MNHEY, CDR2 SMNVEV (reference sequence). The CDR3 covers 18 residues. With V trimmed by 7 bases and J by 1 base, 10 bases remained unmatched. The DNA for the CDR3 is TGTGCCAGCACCCTGGGACAGGGGCCGATTTCTGGGGCCAACGTCCTGACTTTC. It is translated as CASTLGQGPISGANVLTF.

This chain links TRBV5-4 with TRBJ2-5; TRBD2 might be the D (7 bases). Germline V lookup: CDR1 SGHNT, CDR2 YYREEE (reference sequence). V dropped 0 bases and J dropped 5 bases, with 17 bases sitting between them. This CDR3 region has 16 residues. Here the CDR3 DNA reads TGTGCCAGCAGCTTGGATCCCGGGGGGCCCGGTGAGACCCAGTACTTC. Encoded protein: CASSLDPGGPGETQYF.

The V call is TRBV11-2, the J call TRBJ1-2, with 9 nucleotides matching TRBD1. The length of the CDR3 is 18 residues. The V and J ends lost 7 bases and 7 bases, in that order; junction bases with no gene match: 22. The germline V gene has CDR1 SGHAT and CDR2 FQNNGV. CDR3 nucleotide sequence: TGTGCCAGCACCCCGGGACAGGGAAAAACGGGTATTGCGCGTGGCTACACCTTC. As protein: CASTPGQGKTGIARGYTF.

This clone was seen a few times. The chain recombines TRBV5-4 with TRBJ1-2; weak D call: TRBD1 (5 bases). CDR3 length equals 17 residues. The V gene lost 1 base and the J gene lost 0 bases, with 16 bases spanning the gap. Germline V gives CDR1 SGHNT, CDR2 YYREEE (reference sequence). The CDR3 region is CASSLYQGGLANYGYTF. The CDR3 nucleotides are TGTGCCAGCAGCTTGTATCAGGGAGGGCTAGCTAACTATGGCTACACCTTC. The whole variable domain, filled in from reference TRBV5-4 and TRBJ1-2, reads ETGVTQSPTHLIKTRGQQVTLRCSSQSGHNTVSWYQQALGQGPQFIFQYYREEENGRGNFPPRFSGLQFPNYSSELNVNALELDDSALYLCASSLYQGGLANYGYTFGSGTRLTVV.

The chain uses TRBV24-1 and TRBJ2-5, with D possibly being TRBD1 (5 bases). The CDR3 is 12 residues long. Trimming cost V 9 bases and J 5 bases, with 12 bases left between them. CDR1 KGHDR and CDR2 SFDVKD come from the germline V gene. The CDR3 here is CATQDSVETQYF. As DNA, the CDR3 is TGTGCCACCCAAGACAGTGTCGAGACCCAGTACTTC.

The rearrangement links TRBV6-5 to TRBJ2-3; 7 nucleotides agree with TRBD2. This CDR3 has 14 amino acids. CDR1 is MNHEY, CDR2 SVGAGI, per germline. Trimming removed 5 bases from V and 5 bases from J; junction bases left unmatched: 7. The CDR3 DNA reads as TGTGCCAGCAGTCTCGGGGTAGCGGGAGATACGCAGTATTTT. Its protein product is CASSLGVAGDTQYF.

The rearrangement joins TRBV7-9 to TRBJ2-5, with 7 bases identical to TRBD1. Trimming cost V 4 bases and J 2 bases; bases outside gene matches: 7. This CDR3 comprises 15 residues. Germline assignment: CDR1 SEHNR and CDR2 FQNEAQ (reference sequence). Here the CDR3 DNA reads TGTGCCAGCAGCTCGCGGACAGGATCGCAAGAGACCCAGTACTTC. Translation: CASSSRTGSQETQYF.

This chain uses TRBV3-1 (or the pseudogene TRBV3-2) with TRBJ2-1; TRBD2 matches at 11 bases. J gave up 7 bases and V 4 bases, and 15 bases lay outside the gene matches. Germline V lookup: CDR1 LGHDT, CDR2 YNNKEL (reference sequence). The CDR3 spans 18 residues. The CDR3 is CASSREAVAGGIYNEQFF. The CDR3 DNA reads as TGTGCCAGCAGCCGAGAAGCGGTAGCGGGAGGGATATATAATGAGCAGTTCTTC.

Concerning this clone: One end of the junction is discordant with germline, which a read error may explain. V gene TRBV3-1 (or the pseudogene TRBV3-2) combines with J gene TRBJ1-5; 8 nucleotides line up with TRBD1. The CDR3 loop spans 15 amino acids. Germline CDR1 reads LGHDT; CDR2 reads YNNKEL (reference sequence). CDR3 bases: TGTGCCAGCAGGCAAGGGGACAGGCCTAATCAGCCCCAGCATTTT. Encoded protein: CASRQGDRPNQPQHF.

CDR3 DNA sequence: TGTGCCAGCAGCTCCATCCGAGCGGGGGCGGATGAAAAACTGTTTTTT. Its translation: CASSSIRAGADEKLFF. The chain recombines TRBV7-8 with TRBJ1-4, with D perhaps TRBD1 (6 bases). Per germline, CDR1 SGHVS and CDR2 FQNEAQ. CDR3 length: 16 amino acids. V shed 4 bases and J shed 6 bases, with 18 bases lying between them.

This clone occurred once. The chain joins TRBV11-3 to TRBJ2-3; 9 nucleotides line up with TRBD2. With V trimmed by 4 bases and J by 0 bases, 2 bases remained unmatched. Looked up from germline, CDR1 is SGHNT and CDR2 is YENEEA. The CDR3 consists of 15 residues. The CDR3 reads CASSSTSGSTDTQYF. DNA of the CDR3: TGTGCCAGCAGCTCAACTAGCGGGAGCACAGATACGCAGTATTTT.

J is TRBJ1-1 and V is TRBV30; D unresolved. Germline lookup yields CDR1 GTSNPN and CDR2 SVGIG (reference sequence). The CDR3 length is 13 residues. V lost 0 bases and J lost 2, with 7 bases in between. The DNA for the CDR3 is TGTGCCTGGAGTGTACAACAAAACACTGAAGCTTTCTTT. Its translation: CAWSVQQNTEAFF.

The chain has TRBV5-1 and TRBJ2-7; D remains unclear. Germline CDR1 and CDR2: SGHRS and YFSETQ. There are 15 residues in the CDR3. Deletions cut 2 bases from V and 3 bases from J, with 15 bases between. CDR3 sequence reads: CASSLFVAAGYEQYF. CDR3 sequence (DNA): TGCGCCAGCAGCTTATTTGTGGCTGCAGGCTACGAGCAGTACTTC.

V usage is TRBV27 and J usage is TRBJ1-4; no definite D call. The CDR3 has 16 amino acids. Trimming took off 4 bases at V and 8 bases at J, with 20 bases between the two ends. Germline CDR1 and CDR2: MNHEY and SMNVEV (reference sequence). The DNA of the CDR3 is TGTGCCAGCAGTTCGTTTTCGGCTCGCGTCGGGGAAAAACTGTTTTTT. It encodes CASSSFSARVGEKLFF.

The V call is TRBV2, the J call TRBJ1-1; no clear D. The germline gives CDR1 SNHLY, CDR2 FYNNEI. The V end lost 7 bases, the J end lost 6 bases, and 21 bases lay between the germline ends. The CDR3 totals 15 residues. The CDR3 bases are TGTGCCAGCAATCCGGCGGGATCCCGGGGTCCTGAAGCTTTCTTT. Protein sequence: CASNPAGSRGPEAFF.

The chain employs TRBV5-6 and TRBJ1-2; a weak D match, TRBD1 (6 bases). The germline CDR1 and CDR2 sequences are SGHDT and YYEEEE. CDR3 length: 15 amino acids. The V end was cut by 2 bases, the J end by 4 bases, with 15 bases between. The CDR3 loop reads CASSFQQAGAYGYTF. In DNA form, the CDR3 reads TGTGCCAGCAGCTTTCAACAGGCAGGGGCCTATGGCTACACCTTC.

The chain couples TRBV29-1 to TRBJ1-1; 8 bases are a match to TRBD1. The CDR3 length is 12 residues. CDR1 and CDR2 (germline): SQVTM, ANQGSEA. V shed 5 bases, J shed 6 bases, and the junction held 5 bases outside the gene matches. The DNA for the CDR3 is TGCAGCGTTTACAGGGGGTCGGCTGAAGCTTTCTTT. As protein: CSVYRGSAEAFF.